The 25 T cell receptor beta chains reported below all come from one sample, sequenced in a study of sequential checkpoint blockade in melanoma. Assay: immunoSEQ multiplex PCR; the TCRdb copy retains only in-frame clones and omits some. Of 10,000 to 11,000 clones in the sample, roughly 74% were seen once. Treatment here: randomized to nivolumab then ipilimumab (arm A) or the reverse (arm B). The material was CD8+ T cells sorted from blood (inferred from file names), obtained from a patient given nivolumab and ipilimumab in sequence. All receptors derive from a human donor with melanoma.

The chain recombines TRBV4-1 with TRBJ2-2, with D tentatively TRBD2 (5 bases). This CDR3 spans 16 amino acids. Per the germline V gene, CDR1 is MGHRA and CDR2 is YSYEKL. V lost 5 bases to trimming and J lost 6 bases, with 19 bases between them. CDR3: CASSYSVRGTSGELFF. Here the CDR3 DNA reads TGCGCCAGCAGCTATAGCGTAAGAGGAACATCCGGGGAGCTGTTTTTT.

J is TRBJ2-7 and V is TRBV4-1; 7 nucleotides line up with TRBD2. Germline assignment: CDR1 MGHRA and CDR2 YSYEKL. Unmatched junction bases numbered 13, after V lost 3 bases and J lost 2 bases. This CDR3 has 17 amino acids. The CDR3 DNA follows: TGCGCCAGCAGCCAGGCCGCACGGGGGGTAGCTACCTACGAGCAGTACTTC. This sequence encodes CASSQAARGVATYEQYF.

V gene TRBV27 combines with J gene TRBJ1-4; 8 bases line up with TRBD1. Germline V gene lookup returns CDR1 MNHEY and CDR2 SMNVEV (reference sequence). V was pared by 7 bases and J by 3 bases, with 4 bases of the junction left unmatched. This CDR3 spans 14 amino acids. CDR3 amino acids: CASTKTGANEKLFF. The CDR3 DNA sequence: TGTGCCAGCACAAAGACAGGGGCTAATGAAAAACTGTTTTTT.

The chain has TRBV5-6 and TRBJ1-3; D not certain. Deletions cut 0 bases from V and 0 bases from J, with 7 bases between. Germline V gene sequence: CDR1 SGHDT, CDR2 YYEEEE. The CDR3 is 15 residues long. Here the CDR3 DNA reads TGTGCCAGCAGCTTGGACAGCTTCTCTGGAAACACCATATATTTT. It codes for CASSLDSFSGNTIYF.

The chain recombines TRBV4-1 with TRBJ2-1, with TRBD2 identical over 8 bases. The germline V gene encodes CDR1 MGHRA and CDR2 YSYEKL. The CDR3 consists of 17 residues. The trim removed 6 bases at V and 0 bases at J, leaving 10 bases unmatched. As DNA, the CDR3 is TGCGCCAGCAGACCTCTTTTAGCGGGAAACTCCTACAATGAGCAGTTCTTC. This encodes CASRPLLAGNSYNEQFF.

By sample fraction, this clone is large. The chain employs TRBV28 and TRBJ1-3; D is ambiguous. V lost 9 bases to trimming and J lost 6 bases, with 27 bases between them. From germline, CDR1 is MDHEN and CDR2 SYDVKM. The CDR3 loop spans 17 amino acids. In nucleotides, the CDR3 is TGTGCCAGTGCTGATCTCGGGATTTATTCCTTCGCAAACACCATATATTTT. Its translation is CASADLGIYSFANTIYF.

The genes are TRBV7-3 and TRBJ2-1; maybe TRBD1 (5 bases). CDR1 and CDR2 (germline): SGHTA, FQGTGA. The CDR3 runs to 15 residues. The V gene lost 4 bases and the J gene lost 5 bases, with 15 bases spanning the gap. CDR3 DNA: TGTGCCAGCAGCTCAGGGCCGTCTTTGAACAATGAGCAGTTCTTC. Translating gives CASSSGPSLNNEQFF.

The V and J genes are TRBV6-1 and TRBJ2-7; 9 bases map to TRBD1. The CDR3 consists of 17 residues. Unmatched junction bases numbered 10, after V lost 1 base and J lost 3 bases. CDR1 and CDR2 (germline): MNHNS, SASEGT. CDR3 DNA sequence: TGTGCCAGCAGTGAAGAACGTTGGGGACAGGGATTCTACGAGCAGTACTTC. It yields the protein CASSEERWGQGFYEQYF.

A single count supports this clone. This sequence joins TRBV28 and TRBJ2-3; D remains unclear. Per the germline V gene, CDR1 is MDHEN and CDR2 is SYDVKM. This CDR3 has 14 residues. V dropped 1 base and J dropped 2 bases, with 7 bases sitting between them. For the CDR3, the DNA is TGTGCCAGCAGTTTATTAGTCAACACAGATACGCAGTATTTT. Translation: CASSLLVNTDTQYF.

This rearrangement joins TRBV7-9 to TRBJ2-1; the D gene is possibly TRBD1 (6 bases). Trimming pared 5 bases from V and 4 bases from J, leaving 12 bases between. This CDR3 region has 14 residues. Germline values: CDR1 SEHNR, CDR2 FQNEAQ (reference sequence). CDR3 loop: CASSHGTNYNEQFF. As DNA, the CDR3 is TGTGCCAGCAGCCACGGGACAAATTACAATGAGCAGTTCTTC.

V is TRBV29-1 and J is TRBJ2-5; D might be TRBD1 (5 bases). The end of the DNA fits TRBJ2-7 better, so the J call may be wrong. The germline V gene encodes CDR1 SQVTM and CDR2 ANQGSEA. CDR3 length: 16 amino acids. CDR3 in amino acids: CSVLMTEPTRSYEQYF. CDR3 DNA sequence: TGCAGCGTCCTGATGACAGAGCCCACCAGATCCTACGAGCAGTACTTC.

The V call is TRBV30, the J call TRBJ1-1; D gene ambiguous. The CDR3 totals 14 residues. CDR1 and CDR2 from the germline V gene are GTSNPN and SVGIG (reference sequence). V was shortened by 3 bases and J by 0 bases, with 11 bases between the two germline ends. In nucleotides, the CDR3 is TGTGCCTGGAGGAACAGCCTATTGAACACTGAAGCTTTCTTT. Translated, it gives CAWRNSLLNTEAFF.

The rearrangement uses TRBV13 and TRBJ2-5; D is possibly TRBD1 (5 bases). The CDR3 is 15 residues long. CDR1 and CDR2 (germline): PRHDT, FYEKMQ (reference sequence). The V end was cut by 5 bases, the J end by 0 bases, with 13 bases between. This chain's CDR3 is CASSTRQIYQETQYF. As DNA, the CDR3 is TGTGCCAGCAGCACCCGACAGATTTACCAAGAGACCCAGTACTTC.

The V gene is TRBV7-2, the J gene TRBJ2-7, with D tentatively TRBD1 (6 bases). The CDR3 is 15 amino acids. V was clipped by 5 bases and J by 5 bases, with 19 bases between them. CDR1 is SGHTA and CDR2 is FQGNSA in the germline V gene. The CDR3 DNA reads TGTGCCAGCAGCGGGGGCGCGTGGTTAGTAGACGAGCAGTACTTC. Residues: CASSGGAWLVDEQYF.

This clone is labeled medium-sized. The rearrangement links TRBV6-5 to TRBJ2-2; 8 nucleotides agree with TRBD2. The length of the CDR3 is 15 residues. The junction had 1 base not matched to a gene; V was cut back by 2 bases and J by 2 bases. The germline CDR1 and CDR2 sequences are MNHEY and SVGAGI. CDR3 protein: CASSYTSGNTGELFF. Written as DNA, the CDR3 is TGTGCCAGCAGTTACACTAGCGGTAACACCGGGGAGCTGTTTTTT.

The chain combines TRBV27 with TRBJ1-2; 7 nucleotides line up with TRBD1. The germline gives CDR1 MNHEY, CDR2 SMNVEV (reference sequence). CDR3 length equals 14 residues. V lost 3 bases, J lost 4 bases, and 5 bases stayed unmatched. The CDR3 here is CASSFGRGLYGYTF. CDR3 in DNA: TGTGCCAGCAGTTTCGGGAGGGGGCTCTATGGCTACACCTTC.

The rearrangement joins TRBV19 to TRBJ1-1, with 8 bases that match TRBD1. V lost 5 bases and J lost 1; bases outside the gene matches: 3. The CDR3 sequence is 14 residues long. Germline CDR1 is LNHDA and CDR2 is SQIVND (reference sequence). The CDR3 DNA reads TGTGCCAGTAGTTCGGGGACAGGGAACACTGAAGCTTTCTTT. This translates into CASSSGTGNTEAFF.

The genes are TRBV5-6 and TRBJ2-3, with D maybe TRBD1 (6 bases). The V gene's germline CDR1 is SGHDT and CDR2 YYEEEE. The V and J ends lost 9 bases and 0 bases respectively, with 11 bases between them. The CDR3 runs to 13 residues. The CDR3 DNA reads as TGTGCCACTGCCGGGACAAGCACAGATACGCAGTATTTT. Translated, it gives CATAGTSTDTQYF.

A remark on this clone: One junction end disagrees with the germline gene, perhaps due to a read error. The chain is built from TRBV5-6 and TRBJ1-1; D gene ambiguous. The germline CDR1 and CDR2 sequences are SGHDT and YYEEEE. The CDR3 has 14 amino acids. The CDR3 DNA reads as TGTGCCAGCAGCGTGTTAAACTTGAATACTGAAGCTTTCTTT. Amino acids: CASSVLNLNTEAFF. The entire variable domain, with the rest obtained from reference TRBV5-6 and TRBJ1-1, is as follows: DAGVTQSPTHLIKTRGQQVTLRCSPKSGHDTVSWYQQALGQGPQFIFQYYEEEERQRGNFPDRFSGHQFPNYSSELNVNALLLGDSALYLCASSVLNLNTEAFFGQGTRLTVV.

The chain combines TRBV10-2 with TRBJ2-7, with unresolved D. CDR1 and CDR2 (germline): WSHSY, SAAADI. V shed 7 bases and J shed 0 bases, with 13 bases lying between them. The CDR3 runs 14 residues. CDR3 nucleotides: TGCGCCAGCACCCCCCACTATACCTCCTACGAGCAGTACTTC. Its protein is CASTPHYTSYEQYF.

The rearrangement uses TRBV11-2 and TRBJ2-7, with D maybe TRBD2 (5 bases). The germline V and J ends were trimmed by 2 bases and 4 bases, with 6 bases remaining between them. The CDR3 loop spans 12 amino acids. The germline V gene encodes CDR1 SGHAT and CDR2 FQNNGV. In nucleotides, the CDR3 is TGTGCCAGCAGCTTAACGGGATACGAGCAGTACTTC. Its protein product is CASSLTGYEQYF.

The rearrangement joins TRBV9 to TRBJ2-3; TRBD1 agrees at 7 bases. The ends lost 6 bases at V and 3 bases at J; junction bases unmatched: 7. The CDR3 covers 14 residues. Germline CDR1 SGDLS, CDR2 YYNGEE. The CDR3 spells CASTPGGETDTQYF. CDR3 DNA sequence: TGTGCCAGCACCCCAGGGGGTGAGACAGATACGCAGTATTTT.

The J gene is TRBJ2-2, the V gene TRBV7-9, with D possibly matching TRBD1 (5 bases). CDR1 and CDR2 from the germline V gene are SEHNR and FQNEAQ (reference sequence). Trimming took 10 bases from V and 2 from J, leaving 14 bases between them. This CDR3 has 14 amino acids. CDR3 DNA: TGTGCCAACCGACAGAAGAGTAACACCGGGGAGCTGTTTTTT. This codes for CANRQKSNTGELFF.

This sequence joins TRBV9 and TRBJ2-2; TRBD1 agrees at 9 bases. The length of the CDR3 is 14 residues. V was clipped by 10 bases and J by 2 bases; unmatched bases: 6. CDR1 is SGDLS, CDR2 YYNGEE, per germline. The CDR3 region is CASGDRVNTGELFF. The DNA of the CDR3 is TGTGCCTCGGGGGACAGGGTAAACACCGGGGAGCTGTTTTTT.

CDR3 DNA sequence: TGTGCCTGGAGTGGGGACTTTAGCAATCAGCCCCAGCATTTT. It is translated as CAWSGDFSNQPQHF. This chain joins TRBV30 and TRBJ1-5, with D possibly matching TRBD1 (5 bases). CDR3 length: 14 residues. Between the trimmed V and J ends, which lost 1 base and 0 bases, there was a span of 7 bases. Germline V gene sequence: CDR1 GTSNPN, CDR2 SVGIG (reference sequence).